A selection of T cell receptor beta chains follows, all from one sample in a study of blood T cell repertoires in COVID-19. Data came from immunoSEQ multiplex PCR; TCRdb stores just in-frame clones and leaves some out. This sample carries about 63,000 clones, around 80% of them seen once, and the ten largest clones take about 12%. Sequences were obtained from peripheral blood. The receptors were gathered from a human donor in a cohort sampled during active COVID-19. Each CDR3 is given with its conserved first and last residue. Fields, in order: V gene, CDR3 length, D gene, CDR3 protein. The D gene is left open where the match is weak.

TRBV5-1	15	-	CASSWEGDNTDTQYF
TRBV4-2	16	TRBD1	CASSQDQGAGSYEQYF
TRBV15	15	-	CATSRGAGRGEKLFF
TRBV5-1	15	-	CASSLLFAMNTEAFF
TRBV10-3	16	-	CAIRETGPGNTGELFF
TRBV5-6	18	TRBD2	CASSSPGLAGGLSETQYF
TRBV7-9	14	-	CASSLPGGNQPQHF
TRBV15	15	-	CATSRVQGMNTEAFF
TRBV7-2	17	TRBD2	CASSFILAGPYNYEQFF
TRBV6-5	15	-	CASGLVAASGNTIYF
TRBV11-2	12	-	CASTLLNYGYTF
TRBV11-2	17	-	CASSLEVPRQMNTEAFF
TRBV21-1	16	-	CASSIPGLAYHNEQFF
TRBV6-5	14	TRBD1	CASSYSRQGYEQYF
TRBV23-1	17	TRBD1	CASSQHRGRGSNQPQHF
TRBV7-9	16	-	CASSLFGQGLNQPQHF
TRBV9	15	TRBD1	CASSATGEAWGTQYF
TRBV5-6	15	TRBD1	CASSPTGQGPGELFF
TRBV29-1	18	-	CSVEDTMGSSGYQETQYF
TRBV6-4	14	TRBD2	CASSDSGGYNEQFF
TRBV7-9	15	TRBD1	CASGEPGQGGETQYF
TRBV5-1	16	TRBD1	CASSSYMNRGQEGYTF
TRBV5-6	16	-	CASSQGAGEPDYGYTF
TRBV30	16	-	CAWSWEGRSSGNTIYF
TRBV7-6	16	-	CASSLYKGLMNTEAFF
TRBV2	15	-	CARRTRGGRNTEAFF
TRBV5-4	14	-	CASSRGTDTDTQYF
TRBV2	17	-	CASRGNIGARGNQPQHF
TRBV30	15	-	CAWQTESLHNSPLHF
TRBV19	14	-	CASRQGWDDYGYTF
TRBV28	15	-	CASSYFAWSAQPQHF
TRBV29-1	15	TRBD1	CSVEVWGQLTDTQYF
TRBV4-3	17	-	CASSQGGVQGVIEKLFF
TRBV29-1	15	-	CSVELSGYGSYEQYF
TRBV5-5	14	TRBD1	CASSLARGLYEQYF